The entry that follows covers one T cell receptor (beta chain) sequence. This CDR3 spans 16 amino acids. The V gene end was trimmed by 0 bases and the J gene end by 7 bases; junction bases not matched to a gene: 10. The germline V gene encodes CDR1 SGHAT and CDR2 FQNNGV. This entry belongs to a study of somatic mutations in cytotoxic T cells in rheumatoid arthritis. Original analysis: Matching published virus-specific TCRB sequences was rare for patient CD8+ clones that were larger than 1%. TCRdb's table, derived via immunoSEQ multiplex PCR, lists solely in-frame clones and lacks some. V and J calls and clone size are as listed in that table; D and trimming were resolved from the DNA. Of about 15,000 clones in the sample, more than 65% were seen once.

The chain couples TRBV11-2 to TRBJ1-2, with 8 bases aligning to TRBD1. This sequence originates from an adult with rheumatoid arthritis. Input material: CD8+ T cells sorted from blood. The CDR3 DNA is TGTGCCAGCAGCTTAGACTATTCTCCAGGGGGCTTTGGCTACACCTTC. Translating it yields CASSLDYSPGGFGYTF.